The clone carrying this TCR beta chain was seen a few times. This sample was taken from a study of blood T cell repertoires in COVID-19. Study overall: The United States, Italy and Spain supplied acute and convalescent COVID-19 samples. PBMCs, B-cell-depleted T cells, or T cells provided the cDNA or gDNA that made up the material.

V shed 0 bases, J shed 4 bases, and the junction held 15 bases outside the gene matches. Germline CDR1 MGHRA, CDR2 YSYEKL. This CDR3 contains 20 residues. In the original workflow: Scientists estimated how many nucleated cells there were by amplifying reference gene primers. Sequencing was performed with immunoSEQ multiplex PCR; in TCRdb, only in-frame clones are kept and a portion is missing. Clonal size and the V and J genes are those of that table, whereas D and trimming came from the DNA. The sample consists of 130,000 or so clones, 88% of them appearing once. Sequenced input: peripheral blood. The receptor's source is a woman aged 60 to 75 with acute or convalescent COVID-19. The chain combines TRBV4-1 with TRBJ2-1, with TRBD2 matching over 10 bases. The CDR3 loop reads CASSQDLPAGGPRLYNEQFF. The CDR3 DNA sequence: TGCGCCAGCAGCCAAGATCTCCCAGCGGGGGGGCCGCGGCTTTACAATGAGCAGTTCTTC.